This T cell receptor beta chain was profiled in a study of shared clonotypes between healthy human individuals (dated by TCRdb to 2020 to 2021). Describing the broader study: Three men and a couple of women, aged 18 to 49 years, made up the cohort. To estimate repertoire size and how much clonotypes are shared between individuals, the study performed deep sequencing of blood TCR repertoires from a handful of healthy adults. Libraries were prepared and TCR repertoires were sequenced by different laboratories using diverse techniques, in order to increase sequencing depth and limit assay-specific biases. Between about 0.94 and 10 billion PBMCs per donor were obtained by leukapheresis.

Points the paper makes about the study in general: Pairwise subsampling indicated that sequencing depth was expected to affect the degree of clonotype sharing among donors. Sampling was limited to blood, and TCR repertoires in tissue likely differ from TCR repertoires in blood. Because the study included only a small number of donors, the genetic and exposure-history diversity represented was limited.

Healthy HIV-negative adults with no recently reported acute infections or vaccinations were included as donors. Only Caucasian adults living in Nashville, Tennessee, USA were represented among the donors. For unsorted samples, 90 million or so PBMCs were counted and genomic DNA was extracted with the QIAamp DNA Blood Mini kit. After blood collection by leukapheresis, PBMCs were isolated using Ficoll-Histopaque density gradient centrifugation and then cryopreserved in the vapor phase of liquid nitrogen. TCR CDR3 regions were amplified from genomic DNA by multiplex PCR using the deep immunoSEQ assay. For each cell subset, the extracted genomic DNA was distributed evenly across all wells of several immunoSEQ 96-well plates, and each plate served as one replicate. For unsorted PBMC, around 310 ng of genomic DNA, equivalent to 25,000 to 35,000 T cell genomes, went into each replicate PCR. Genomic DNA from unsorted PBMC was sequenced over ten immunoSEQ deep assay plates. Purified libraries were measured with a Qubit 3.0 fluorometer, size-checked on a Bioanalyzer 2100, and measured again with the KAPA Library Quantification kit. Every immunoSEQ 96-well plate was sequenced on a separate single-read 150-cycle Illumina NextSeq 550 flow cell. As for how the authors treated the data: Because only junctional sequences without quality scores were contained in the immunoSEQ output, filtering matching that applied to full-length reads could not be performed. To assign V/J genes and CDR3, sequences were annotated using PyIR, a Python wrapper for IgBLAST v1.9, with IMGT germline references. Reads were filtered out if the reads had weak V/J assignments (E-value above 1e-6), no CDR3, stop codons, out-of-frame junctions, or ambiguous translated residues. V3J clonotypes were defined by identical inferred V gene, J gene, and CDR3 amino acid sequence. Percentage overlap between repertoires was calculated by dividing the number of shared unique clonotypes by the size of the smaller repertoire. Repertoire richness was assessed with RTK rarefaction, the Chao1 estimator, and Recon v2.1 estimates of unobserved clonotypes. TCRdb took this table from immuneACCESS and kept in-frame rearrangements with V and J called. Such tables lack part of the clones; where checked against another copy, unresolved V genes explain under half of the gap, and the rest is unexplained. The V and J calls and clone size come from that table; D and trimming were worked out from the DNA. The sample has hundreds of thousands of clones on record, around 77% of them singletons. The ten largest clones represent 12% of the sample.

The CDR3 runs 14 residues from the cysteine to the phenylalanine. Only the CDR3 region is kept as DNA, spanning 42 bases read in frame from base 1. CDR1 is given as MDHEN and CDR2 as SYDVKM, both from the germline V gene. The junction carries 14 bases between V and J, which are trimmed by 7 bases and 2 bases respectively. This clone was seen a few times. Its antigen specificity is not known. One base away there is no much larger clone; base qualities are not given. The sample taken for sequencing was PBMCs. The receptor was isolated from a woman between 40 and 55 years old in good health. Some clones in this sample may be carry-over from other donors' samples. The rearrangement joined TRBV28 to TRBJ1-2, with the D gene uncertain. The DNA is as follows: TGTGCCAGCACGAGAACGCGGGGAAACTATGGCTACACCTTC. Protein translation: CASTRTRGNYGYTF.